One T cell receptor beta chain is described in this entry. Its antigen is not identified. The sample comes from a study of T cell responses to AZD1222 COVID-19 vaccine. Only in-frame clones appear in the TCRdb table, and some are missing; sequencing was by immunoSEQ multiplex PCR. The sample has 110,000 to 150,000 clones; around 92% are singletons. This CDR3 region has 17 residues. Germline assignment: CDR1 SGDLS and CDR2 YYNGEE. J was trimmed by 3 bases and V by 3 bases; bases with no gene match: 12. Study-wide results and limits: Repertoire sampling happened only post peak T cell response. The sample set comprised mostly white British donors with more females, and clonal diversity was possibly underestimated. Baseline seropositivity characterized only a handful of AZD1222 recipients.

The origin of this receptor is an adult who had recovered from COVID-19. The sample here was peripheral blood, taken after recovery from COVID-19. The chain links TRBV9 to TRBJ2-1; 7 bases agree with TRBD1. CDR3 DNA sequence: TGTGCCAGCAGCGCTTCCCCCCGGGACAGATTCTACAATGAGCAGTTCTTC. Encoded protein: CASSASPRDRFYNEQFF. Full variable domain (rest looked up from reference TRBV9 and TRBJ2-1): DSGVTQTPKHLITATGQRVTLRCSPRSGDLSVYWYQQSLDQGLQFLIQYYNGEERAKGNILERFSAQQFPDLHSELNLSSLELGDSALYFCASSASPRDRFYNEQFFGPGTRLTVL.